This TCR beta chain is from a study of T cell repertoires in cytomegalovirus infection. Study at large: Both recently identified HLA-C-restricted and well-studied HLA-B-restricted CMV epitopes were used in the study.

This clonotype was counted only a few times. Its antigen remains unidentified. TCRdb re-called the reads through MiXCR, storing one row per CDR3 protein. The data contain under 90,000 distinct CDR3 sequences, approximately 43% of them singletons. Study-level results: Clonotype analysis showed dominance of the ex vivo response by HLA-C-restricted CMV-specific TCR beta clonotypes. Of the TCR beta families, the public ones yielded a cumulative frequency that identified carriers of CMV plus the relevant HLA.

The sample in question was CD8+ T cells from cultured PBMCs, obtained from culture after CMV antigen stimulation. This clonotype was obtained from a human donor in good health (CMV status not recorded). Some clones in this sample may be carry-over from other donors' samples.

As DNA, the CDR3 is TGTGCCAGCAGTGCGCCGGCAACGACTAGCAATCAGCCCCAGCATTTT. Translating it yields CASSAPATTSNQPQHF. The V gene is TRBV6-1, the J gene TRBJ1-5; D is undetermined. CDR1 is MNHNS and CDR2 is SASEGT in the germline V gene. The CDR3 is made up of 16 amino acids. Trimming took 4 bases from V and 0 from J, leaving 13 bases between them.